The next 8 T cell receptor beta chains were all read from a single sample in a study of blood T cell repertoires in COVID-19. Sequencing was performed with immunoSEQ multiplex PCR; in TCRdb, only in-frame clones are kept and a portion is missing. The table has under 200,000 clones, roughly 86% seen once; the top ten hold roughly 3.3%. The sequenced sample consisted of peripheral blood. These receptors all come from a man between 65 and 79 years old with acute or convalescent COVID-19.

V and J are TRBV6-6 and TRBJ2-3, with 9 positions matching TRBD2. The CDR3 has 16 residues. Germline V gene data show CDR1 as MNHNY and CDR2 as SVGAGI (reference sequence). V shed 10 bases and J 2 bases; nucleotides not matched to a gene: 13. CDR3 nucleotide sequence: TGTGCCACACGAGGGGGCGGGAGGGCCCTCACAGATACGCAGTATTTT. Protein product: CATRGGGRALTDTQYF.

This chain joins TRBV5-6 and TRBJ2-2, with 8 nucleotides matching TRBD2. The ends lost 2 bases at V and 7 bases at J; junction bases unmatched: 7. The V gene's germline CDR1 is SGHDT and CDR2 YYEEEE. The CDR3 runs 15 residues. The CDR3 nucleotides read TGTGCCAGCAGCTTCCCCGGGACTAGAGGCGGGGAGCTGTTTTTT. It encodes CASSFPGTRGGELFF. Full variable domain (remainder filled in from reference TRBV5-6 and TRBJ2-2): DAGVTQSPTHLIKTRGQQVTLRCSPKSGHDTVSWYQQALGQGPQFIFQYYEEEERQRGNFPDRFSGHQFPNYSSELNVNALLLGDSALYLCASSFPGTRGGELFFGEGSRLTVL.

This chain connects TRBV4-3 to TRBJ1-2; D may be TRBD1 (6 bases). This CDR3 has 14 amino acids. Germline V gene data show CDR1 as LGHNA and CDR2 as YSLEER. Trimming cost V 5 bases and J 0 bases, with 10 bases left between them. The CDR3 is CASSMGQANYGYTF. The CDR3 DNA is TGCGCCAGCAGCATGGGACAAGCTAACTATGGCTACACCTTC.

V gene TRBV11-3 combines with J gene TRBJ2-2; TRBD2 might be the D (5 bases). The V gene lost 4 bases and the J gene lost 0 bases, with 9 bases spanning the gap. CDR3 length: 15 residues. Germline-derived CDR1 and CDR2 are SGHNT and YENEEA. The CDR3 protein is CASSSGLPNTGELFF. The CDR3, as DNA: TGTGCCAGCAGCTCCGGACTTCCGAACACCGGGGAGCTGTTTTTT.

The genes are TRBV29-1 and TRBJ1-3, with D possibly TRBD1 on 5 matching bases. The CDR3 contains 15 residues. The germline V and J ends were trimmed by 4 bases and 2 bases, with 15 bases remaining between them. The V gene's germline CDR1 is SQVTM and CDR2 ANQGSEA. Here the CDR3 reads CSVADTGYPGNTIYF. The CDR3 bases are TGCAGCGTTGCCGACACAGGCTACCCTGGAAACACCATATATTTT.

This clone was picked up one time. The CDR3 coding sequence is TGTGCCAGCAGTTTACTAGGCAGCACAACTAATGAAAAACTGTTTTTT. This translates into CASSLLGSTTNEKLFF. J is TRBJ1-4 and V is TRBV28; D is uncertain. Trimming cost V 2 bases and J 0 bases, with 10 bases left between them. Germline assignment: CDR1 MDHEN and CDR2 SYDVKM. The CDR3 spans 16 residues.

This chain links TRBV18 with TRBJ2-6; D gene ambiguous. The CDR3 sequence is 16 residues long. CDR1 and CDR2 from the germline V gene are KGHSH and LQKENI. V lost 2 bases and J lost 0, with 8 bases in between. The CDR3 DNA follows: TGTGCCAGCTCACCAAGCCACAGCTCTGGGGCCAACGTCCTGACTTTC. This gives the protein CASSPSHSSGANVLTF.

This CDR3 reads CASMRDRGTGETQYF. CDR3 nucleotide sequence: TGTGCCAGCATGAGGGACAGGGGGACAGGAGAGACCCAGTACTTC. The rearrangement joins TRBV2 to TRBJ2-5; 11 nucleotides agree with TRBD1. CDR3 length: 15 amino acids. J was trimmed by 4 bases and V by 7 bases; bases with no gene match: 8. Per germline, CDR1 SNHLY and CDR2 FYNNEI.